These T cell receptor beta chains were read from a single sample in a study of early T cells in non-severe SARS-CoV-2 infection. In TCRdb, the 5' RACE reads were re-called with MiXCR into one record per CDR3 protein. The table shows more than 85,000 distinct CDR3 sequences, with around 17% occurring only once. The sequences come from whole blood, collected at baseline. The receptor source for this set is an adult who was a healthcare worker with PCR-confirmed SARS-CoV-2 infection or an uninfected control (not recorded which). CDR3s include the opening cysteine and the closing phenylalanine or tryptophan. The D gene is left open where the match is weak. Size values are once, few and many counts, or a class for expanded clones, and some rows have none.

V gene	D gene	J gene	clone size	CDR3 protein	CDR3 DNA
TRBV2	.	TRBJ1-2	.	CASSPPTERDYYGYTF	TGTGCCAGCAGTCCTCCCACTGAGCGTGACTACTATGGCTACACCTTC
TRBV4-2	.	TRBJ2-1	few	CASSQDPGIDEQFF	TGTGCCAGCAGCCAAGACCCAGGGATAGATGAGCAGTTCTTC
TRBV9	.	TRBJ2-2	.	CASSVGDTGELFF	TGTGCCAGCAGCGTCGGGGACACCGGGGAGCTGTTTTTT
TRBV29-1	TRBD2	TRBJ2-5	.	CSVVGLAAERETQYF	TGCAGCGTAGTGGGACTAGCGGCAGAAAGGGAGACCCAGTACTTC
TRBV27	.	TRBJ1-1	many	CASSLSTITEAFF	TGTGCCAGCAGTTTATCGACGATTACTGAAGCTTTCTTT
TRBV11-2	.	TRBJ2-7	few	CASSLDRALYEQYF	TGTGCCAGCAGCTTAGATCGGGCGCTCTACGAGCAGTACTTC
TRBV10-3	.	TRBJ2-3	.	CASCPTSTDTQYF	TGTGCCTCATGCCCAACGAGCACAGATACGCAGTATTTT
TRBV20-1	.	TRBJ1-3	many	CSAGGLAGNTIYF	TGCAGTGCTGGGGGGTTGGCTGGAAACACCATATATTTT
TRBV10-1	.	TRBJ2-1	.	CASSAQNEQFF	TGCGCCAGCAGTGCCCAAAATGAGCAGTTCTTC
TRBV11-2	TRBD2	TRBJ2-3	.	CASSYGRGGPTDTQYF	TGTGCCAGCAGCTACGGGCGGGGAGGGCCCACAGATACGCAGTATTTT
TRBV27	.	TRBJ2-1	few	CASSLSGQYNEQFF	TGTGCCAGCAGTTTATCAGGCCAGTACAATGAGCAGTTCTTC
TRBV20-1	TRBD2	TRBJ2-1	.	CSASTAPGLELEQFF	TGCAGTGCTAGTACCGCCCCGGGACTAGAGTTAGAGCAGTTCTTC
TRBV29-1	.	TRBJ2-1	.	CSVISYNEQFF	TGCAGCGTTATATCCTACAATGAGCAGTTCTTC
TRBV6-4	TRBD2	TRBJ2-2	medium-sized	CASSSGSTGELFF	TGTGCCAGCAGTAGCGGGAGCACCGGGGAGCTGTTTTTT
TRBV12-3/TRBV12-4	.	TRBJ2-7	.	CASGLAGLPYEQYF	TGTGCCAGCGGGTTGGCCGGGCTCCCCTACGAGCAGTACTTC
TRBV20-1	.	TRBJ2-7	.	CSAREYEQYF	TGCAGTGCTAGAGAATACGAGCAGTACTTC
TRBV16	.	TRBJ1-1	many	CASSPTGWGTEAFF	TGTGCCAGCAGCCCGACAGGCTGGGGCACTGAAGCTTTCTTT
TRBV20-1	TRBD1	TRBJ2-7	few	CSARIRDRVEQYF	TGCAGTGCTAGGATCCGGGACAGGGTCGAGCAGTACTTC
TRBV7-9	.	TRBJ2-7	few	CASSSPQQSSYEQYF	TGTGCCAGCAGCTCCCCCCAACAGTCCTCTTACGAGCAGTACTTC
TRBV18	.	TRBJ1-4	.	CASTDGGRLFF	TGTGCCAGCACTGACGGGGGGAGACTGTTTTTT
TRBV12-3/TRBV12-4	.	TRBJ2-1	.	CASSPGLPTLGNEQFF	TGTGCCAGCAGTCCGGGTCTCCCTACCCTCGGGAATGAGCAGTTCTTC
TRBV12-3/TRBV12-4	.	TRBJ2-3	few	CASSSAHYSTSTDTQYF	TGTGCCAGCAGTTCCGCTCACTATTCTACTAGCACAGATACGCAGTATTTT
TRBV7-2	.	TRBJ2-3	.	CASSRAGHTDTQYF	TGTGCCAGCAGCCGCGCTGGGCACACAGATACGCAGTATTTT
TRBV5-1	TRBD2	TRBJ2-3	many	CASSSSGREGDTQYF	TGCGCCAGCAGCTCCAGCGGGAGAGAAGGTGATACGCAGTATTTT
TRBV7-3	.	TRBJ2-7	.	CASSLWNGTYYEQYF	TGTGCCAGCAGCTTATGGAACGGCACCTACTACGAGCAGTACTTC
TRBV12-3/TRBV12-4	.	TRBJ2-4	many	CASSSRLNIQYF	TGTGCCAGCAGTAGCCGATTAAACATTCAGTACTTC
TRBV19	.	TRBJ2-5	.	CASSNLQETQYF	TGTGCCAGTAGTAACCTTCAAGAGACCCAGTACTTC
TRBV3-1	.	TRBJ2-4	.	CASSQGSFLAINIQYF	TGTGCCAGCAGCCAAGGCAGCTTCTTAGCCATAAACATTCAGTACTTC
TRBV20-1	.	TRBJ1-4	few	CSARDHGEKLFF	TGCAGTGCTAGAGATCATGGAGAAAAACTGTTTTTT
TRBV18	TRBD2	TRBJ2-7	few	CASSPSSGDYEQYF	TGTGCCAGCTCACCTTCTAGCGGGGACTACGAGCAGTACTTC
TRBV9	TRBD2	TRBJ2-3	many	CASSVVAGGADTQYF	TGTGCCAGCAGCGTAGTAGCGGGAGGCGCAGATACGCAGTATTTT
TRBV30	.	TRBJ1-6	many	CACGTSVASPLHF	TGTGCCTGCGGGACATCCGTTGCTTCACCCCTCCACTTT
TRBV14	TRBD2	TRBJ2-7	.	CASSHRLAGYYEQYF	TGTGCCAGCAGCCATCGTCTAGCGGGCTACTACGAGCAGTACTTC
TRBV28	.	TRBJ2-7	.	CASSSPPGDGAYEQYF	TGTGCCAGCAGTTCCCCCCCCGGGGACGGCGCCTACGAGCAGTACTTC
TRBV28	.	TRBJ2-7	few	CASSLRAGDHPSRYF	TGTGCCAGCAGTTTAAGGGCGGGCGATCACCCCTCGCGGTACTTC
TRBV9	.	TRBJ2-5	.	CASSEGPRQYQETQYF	TGTGCCAGCAGCGAAGGACCCCGACAGTACCAAGAGACCCAGTACTTC
TRBV25-1	.	TRBJ2-5	.	CASSERYRQETQYF	TGTGCCAGCAGTGAACGGTACCGTCAAGAGACCCAGTACTTC
TRBV18	.	TRBJ1-3	many	CASSSIAGNSGNTIYF	TGTGCCAGCTCTTCGATTGCCGGGAACTCTGGAAACACCATATATTTT
TRBV11-2	.	TRBJ1-1	few	CASSSYRDETAFF	TGTGCCAGCAGCTCCTACCGGGACGAAACTGCTTTCTTT
TRBV9	.	TRBJ1-1	.	CASSVGMNTEAFF	TGTGCCAGCAGCGTAGGAATGAACACTGAAGCTTTCTTT
TRBV11-2	TRBD2	TRBJ2-3	many	CASSLQAGGVPDTQYF	TGTGCCAGCAGCTTACAAGCGGGAGGGGTGCCAGATACGCAGTATTTT
TRBV11-3	.	TRBJ2-1	few	CASSPNSYNEQFF	TGTGCCAGCAGCCCTAACAGCTACAATGAGCAGTTCTTC
TRBV28	.	TRBJ2-5	few	CASTALALETQYF	TGTGCCAGCACCGCTTTGGCCCTTGAGACCCAGTACTTC
TRBV2	.	TRBJ2-7	.	CASTFRARPRLGEQYF	TGTGCCAGCACCTTTCGTGCTAGGCCCCGGTTGGGCGAGCAGTACTTC
TRBV20-1	.	TRBJ2-7	few	CSASHVGETYEQYF	TGCAGTGCTAGCCATGTGGGAGAGACCTACGAGCAGTACTTC
TRBV5-5	.	TRBJ2-5	.	CASSFLGPAFQETQYF	TGTGCCAGCAGCTTTCTGGGACCAGCTTTCCAAGAGACCCAGTACTTC
TRBV20-1	TRBD2	TRBJ2-3	.	CSARTPSGRGDTQYF	TGCAGTGCTAGAACACCAAGCGGGAGAGGAGATACGCAGTATTTT
TRBV20-1	.	TRBJ2-1	few	CSAAINEQFF	TGCAGTGCTGCTATCAATGAGCAGTTCTTC